The clone carrying this TCR beta chain was counted a few times. Trimming took 4 bases from V and 4 from J, leaving 14 bases between them. This CDR3 spans 14 amino acids. Germline V gives CDR1 SGHRS, CDR2 YFSETQ. The sample originates from a study of T cells after yellow fever vaccination. The TCR cDNA carried a universal primer site and UMIs from 5'RACE template switching. Each CDR3 protein is one row after TCRdb ran MiXCR on the 5' RACE reads. The top ten hold about 24% of the sample, which has around 310,000 distinct CDR3 sequences, around 3.9% seen once. The V and J genes are TRBV5-1 and TRBJ1-2; weak D call: TRBD1 (5 bases). The sequence was obtained from a man aged 18 to 30 who received the YFV17D yellow fever vaccine. This specimen was PBMCs, taken 5 days after the yellow fever booster vaccination. CDR3 sequence (DNA): TGCGCCAGCAGCATTCAGGGCCACGGCTATGGCTACACCTTC. Residues: CASSIQGHGYGYTF. The full variable domain, completed using reference TRBV5-1 and TRBJ1-2, is KAGVTQTPRYLIKTRGQQVTLSCSPISGHRSVSWYQQTPGQGLQFLFEYFSETQRNKGNFPGRFSGRQFSNSRSEMNVSTLELGDSALYLCASSIQGHGYGYTFGSGTRLTVV.